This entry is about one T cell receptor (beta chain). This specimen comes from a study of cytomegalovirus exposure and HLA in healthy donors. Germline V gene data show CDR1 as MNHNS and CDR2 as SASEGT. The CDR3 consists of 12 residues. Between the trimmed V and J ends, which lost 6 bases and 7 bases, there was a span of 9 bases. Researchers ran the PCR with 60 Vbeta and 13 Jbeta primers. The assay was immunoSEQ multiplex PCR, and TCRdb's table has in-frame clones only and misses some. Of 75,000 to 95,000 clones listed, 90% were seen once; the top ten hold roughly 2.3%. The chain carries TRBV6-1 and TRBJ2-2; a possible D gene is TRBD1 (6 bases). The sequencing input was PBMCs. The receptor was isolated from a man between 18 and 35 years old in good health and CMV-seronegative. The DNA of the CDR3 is TGTGCCAGCAGGCAGGGGATCGGGGAGCTGTTTTTT. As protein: CASRQGIGELFF.